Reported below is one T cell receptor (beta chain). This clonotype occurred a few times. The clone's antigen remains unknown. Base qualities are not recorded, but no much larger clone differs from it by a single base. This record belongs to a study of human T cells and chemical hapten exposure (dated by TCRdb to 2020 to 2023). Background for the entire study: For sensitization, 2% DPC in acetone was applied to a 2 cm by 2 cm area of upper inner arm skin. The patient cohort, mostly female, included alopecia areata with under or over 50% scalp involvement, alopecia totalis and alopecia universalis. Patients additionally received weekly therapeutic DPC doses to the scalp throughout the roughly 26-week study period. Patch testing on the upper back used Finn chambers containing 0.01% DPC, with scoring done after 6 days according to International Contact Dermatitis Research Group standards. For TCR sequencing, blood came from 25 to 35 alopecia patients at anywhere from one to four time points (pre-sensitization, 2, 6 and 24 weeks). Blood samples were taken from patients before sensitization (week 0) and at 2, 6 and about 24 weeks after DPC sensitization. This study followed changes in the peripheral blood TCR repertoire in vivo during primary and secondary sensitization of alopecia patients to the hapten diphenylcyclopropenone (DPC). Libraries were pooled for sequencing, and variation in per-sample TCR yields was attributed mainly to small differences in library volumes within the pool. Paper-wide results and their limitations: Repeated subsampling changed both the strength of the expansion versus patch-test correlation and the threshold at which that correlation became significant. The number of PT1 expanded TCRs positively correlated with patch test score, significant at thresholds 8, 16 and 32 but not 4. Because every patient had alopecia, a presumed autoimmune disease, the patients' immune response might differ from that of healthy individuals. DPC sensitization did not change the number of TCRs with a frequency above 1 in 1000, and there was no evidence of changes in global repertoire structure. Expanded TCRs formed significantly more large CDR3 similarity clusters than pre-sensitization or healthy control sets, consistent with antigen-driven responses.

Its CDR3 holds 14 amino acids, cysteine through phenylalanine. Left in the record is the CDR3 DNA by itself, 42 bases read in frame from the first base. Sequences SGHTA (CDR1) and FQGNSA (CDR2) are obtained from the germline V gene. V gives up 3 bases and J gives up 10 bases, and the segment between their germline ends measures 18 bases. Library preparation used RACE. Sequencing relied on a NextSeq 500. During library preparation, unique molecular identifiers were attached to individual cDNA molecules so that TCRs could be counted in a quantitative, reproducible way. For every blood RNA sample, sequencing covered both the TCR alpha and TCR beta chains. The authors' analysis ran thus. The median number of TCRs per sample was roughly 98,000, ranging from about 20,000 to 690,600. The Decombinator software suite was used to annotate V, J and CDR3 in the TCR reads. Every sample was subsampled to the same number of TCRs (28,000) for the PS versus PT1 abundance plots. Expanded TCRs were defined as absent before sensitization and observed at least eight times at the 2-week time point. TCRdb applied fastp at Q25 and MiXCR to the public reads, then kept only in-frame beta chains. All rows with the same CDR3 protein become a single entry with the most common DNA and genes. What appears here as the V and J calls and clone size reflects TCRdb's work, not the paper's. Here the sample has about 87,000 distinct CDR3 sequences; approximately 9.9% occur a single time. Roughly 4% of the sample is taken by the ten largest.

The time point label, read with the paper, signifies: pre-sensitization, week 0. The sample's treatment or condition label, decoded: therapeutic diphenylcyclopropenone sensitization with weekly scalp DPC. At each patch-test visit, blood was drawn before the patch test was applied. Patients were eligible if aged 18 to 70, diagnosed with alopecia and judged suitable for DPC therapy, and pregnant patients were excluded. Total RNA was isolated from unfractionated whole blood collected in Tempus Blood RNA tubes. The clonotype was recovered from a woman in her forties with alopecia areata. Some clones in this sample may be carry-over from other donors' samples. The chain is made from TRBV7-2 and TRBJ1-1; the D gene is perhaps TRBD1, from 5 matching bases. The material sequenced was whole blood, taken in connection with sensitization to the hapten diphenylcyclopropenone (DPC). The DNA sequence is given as TGTGCCAGCAGCTTGAAAACAGGTATTAGAGGAGCTTTCTTT. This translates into CASSLKTGIRGAFF.